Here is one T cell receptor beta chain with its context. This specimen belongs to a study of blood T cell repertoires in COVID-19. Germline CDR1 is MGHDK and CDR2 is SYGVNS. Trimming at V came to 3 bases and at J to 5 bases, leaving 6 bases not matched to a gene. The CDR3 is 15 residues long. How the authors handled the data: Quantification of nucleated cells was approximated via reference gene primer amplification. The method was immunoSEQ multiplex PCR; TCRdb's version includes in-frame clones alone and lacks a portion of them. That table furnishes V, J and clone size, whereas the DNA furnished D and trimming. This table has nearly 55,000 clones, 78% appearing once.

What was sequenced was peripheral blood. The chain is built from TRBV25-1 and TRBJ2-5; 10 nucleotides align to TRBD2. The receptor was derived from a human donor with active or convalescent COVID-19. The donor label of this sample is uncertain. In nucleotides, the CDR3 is TGTGCCAGCAGTGACCTAGCGGGAGTTATCGAGACCCAGTACTTC. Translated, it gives CASSDLAGVIETQYF.